These 3 T cell receptor beta chains came from one sample sequenced in a study of blood T cell repertoires in COVID-19. Data came from immunoSEQ multiplex PCR; TCRdb stores just in-frame clones and leaves some out. The repertoire holds about 150,000 clones, about 80% seen once, with around an eighth in the top ten. Sequencing was done on a sample of peripheral blood. Source of these receptors: a woman aged 55-69 years with COVID-19, enrolled during active disease.

The rearrangement uses TRBV6-5 and TRBJ1-6; maybe TRBD1 (6 bases). This CDR3 has 12 residues. V was clipped by 4 bases and J by 8 bases, with 6 bases between them. CDR1 and CDR2 (germline): MNHEY, SVGAGI. CDR3 DNA: TGTGCCAGCAGTTGGACAGATTCACCCCTCCACTTT. It encodes CASSWTDSPLHF.

The chain recombines TRBV5-8 with TRBJ1-5; D call uncertain. Germline values: CDR1 SGHTS, CDR2 YDEGEE. The ends were cut back, 7 bases at V and 4 bases at J, with 21 bases in the middle. The CDR3 runs 16 residues. CDR3 sequence (DNA): TGTGCCAGCCGCTCGCTTGTTGGACTCGGTAATCAGCCCCAGCATTTT. It codes for CASRSLVGLGNQPQHF.

The chain combines TRBV11-3 with TRBJ2-2; D is uncertain. The V and J ends lost 3 bases and 0 bases respectively, with 8 bases between them. The CDR3 covers 15 residues. Per germline, CDR1 SGHNT and CDR2 YENEEA. Here the CDR3 DNA reads TGTGCCAGCAGCTTTTCTTCTTCGAACACCGGGGAGCTGTTTTTT. This codes for CASSFSSSNTGELFF.